The source of this T cell receptor (beta chain) is a study of patients and donors after allogeneic stem cell transplantation. TCRdb re-derived calls from the RT-PCR reads in MiXCR, one entry per CDR3 protein. This sample has a few hundred thousand distinct CDR3 sequences; about 14% occur once, and the top ten carry 9.5% to 13%. Germline loops: CDR1 SGHNT, CDR2 YYREEE (reference sequence). V lost 1 base and J 2 bases, leaving 10 bases between the germline ends. This CDR3 has 16 residues. Sequencing was carried out using blood, either unsorted or a sorted T cell fraction (not recorded which). This receptor was identified in a human donor who was either an allogeneic HSCT recipient or a stem cell or donor lymphocyte infusion donor (not recorded which). It is not recorded whose cells these are; they may come from a transplant donor. The rearrangement links TRBV5-4 to TRBJ2-6; the D gene could be TRBD1 or TRBD2 (6 bases each). The CDR3 reads CASSLRGTAGANVLTF. DNA for the CDR3: TGTGCCAGCAGCTTGAGGGGGACTGCTGGGGCCAACGTCCTGACTTTC.